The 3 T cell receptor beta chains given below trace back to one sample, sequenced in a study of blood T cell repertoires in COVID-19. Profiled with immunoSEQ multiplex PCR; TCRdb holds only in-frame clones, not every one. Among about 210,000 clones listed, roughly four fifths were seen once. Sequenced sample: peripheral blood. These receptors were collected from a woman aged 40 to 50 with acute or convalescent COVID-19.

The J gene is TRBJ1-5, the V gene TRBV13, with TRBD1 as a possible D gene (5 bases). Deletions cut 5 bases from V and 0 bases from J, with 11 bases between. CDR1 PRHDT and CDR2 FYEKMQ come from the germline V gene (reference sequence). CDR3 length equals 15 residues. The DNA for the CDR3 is TGTGCCAGCAGCAGCGCGGGGGATAGCAATCAGCCCCAGCATTTT. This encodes CASSSAGDSNQPQHF. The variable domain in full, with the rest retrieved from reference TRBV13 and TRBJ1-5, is AAGVIQSPRHLIKEKRETATLKCYPIPRHDTVYWYQQGPGQDPQFLISFYEKMQSDKGSIPDRFSAQQFSDYHSELNMSSLELGDSALYFCASSSAGDSNQPQHFGDGTRLSIL.

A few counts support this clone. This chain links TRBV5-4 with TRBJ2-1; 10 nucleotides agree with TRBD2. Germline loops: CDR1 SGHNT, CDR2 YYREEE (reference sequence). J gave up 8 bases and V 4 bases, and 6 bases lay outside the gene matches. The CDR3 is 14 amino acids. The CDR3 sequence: CASSPSGSRDEQFF. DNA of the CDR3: TGTGCCAGCAGCCCTAGCGGGAGCAGGGATGAGCAGTTCTTC. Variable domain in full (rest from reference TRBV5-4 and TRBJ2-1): ETGVTQSPTHLIKTRGQQVTLRCSSQSGHNTVSWYQQALGQGPQFIFQYYREEENGRGNFPPRFSGLQFPNYSSELNVNALELDDSALYLCASSPSGSRDEQFFGPGTRLTVL.

CDR3 region: CASSPSGVGTDTQYF. The CDR3 DNA is TGCGCCAGCAGTCCAAGCGGGGTCGGCACAGATACGCAGTATTTT. V usage is TRBV5-1 and J usage is TRBJ2-3; TRBD2 matches at 7 bases. Germline V gene data show CDR1 as SGHRS and CDR2 as YFSETQ. V shed 5 bases, J shed 1 base, and the junction held 7 bases outside the gene matches. The CDR3 runs to 15 residues.